The clone carrying this T cell receptor (beta chain) has a count of ten or more. The antigen is undetermined. The entry originates in a study of spatial heterogeneity in lung cancer. Whole-study context: Counts of TCR transcripts in tumor regions correlated strongly with a T cell module score (derived from matched bulk RNA-seq).

This CDR3 region has 16 residues. Germline CDR1 is LNHDA and CDR2 is SQIVND (reference sequence). Trimming removed 2 bases from V and 2 bases from J, with 13 bases in between. In the library, each TCR cDNA molecule bore its own unique molecular identifier. TCRdb re-derived calls from the 5' RACE reads in MiXCR, one entry per CDR3 protein. Among about 6,000 distinct CDR3 sequences listed, 8.5% to 10% were seen once. Study outcomes and limitations: Tumoral mutation counts were tracked by counts of expanded intratumoral alpha and beta TCRs.

This sample's time point: sample taken at primary tumor resection. The donor group consisted of roughly 70 patients who had untreated, early-stage non-small cell lung cancer. The clonotype was recovered from a female donor with early-stage non-small cell lung cancer. Here the sequenced sample was lung tumor tissue, taken at surgery. The chain recombines TRBV19 with TRBJ1-5; no firm D call. Here the CDR3 reads CASSIHLAGGNQPQHF. The CDR3 DNA is TGTGCCAGTAGTATACATCTCGCTGGTGGCAATCAGCCCCAGCATTTT.